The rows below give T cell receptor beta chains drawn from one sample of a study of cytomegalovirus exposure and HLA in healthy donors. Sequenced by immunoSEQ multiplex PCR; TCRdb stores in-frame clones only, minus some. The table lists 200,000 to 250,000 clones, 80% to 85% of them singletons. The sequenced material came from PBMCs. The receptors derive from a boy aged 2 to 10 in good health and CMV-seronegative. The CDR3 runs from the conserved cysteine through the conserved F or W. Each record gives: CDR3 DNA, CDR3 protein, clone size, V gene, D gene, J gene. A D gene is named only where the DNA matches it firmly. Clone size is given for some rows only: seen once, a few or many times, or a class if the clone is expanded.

TGTGCCAGCAGCCCCAGCTCAGGTTACGAGCAGTACTTC | CASSPSSGYEQYF | - | TRBV9 | - | TRBJ2-7
TGTGCCAGCAGCTGGGGGACAGGAGTCACCGGGGAGCTGTTTTTT | CASSWGTGVTGELFF | - | TRBV5-6 | TRBD1 | TRBJ2-2
TGCGCCAGCAGCCATGGGATAGCGGGGGGCCCCCGCTCCTACAATGAGCAGTTCTTC | CASSHGIAGGPRSYNEQFF | - | TRBV4-1 | TRBD2 | TRBJ2-1
TGTGCCAGCAGCCCCCGGGCCGGGGAGACGCAGTATTTT | CASSPRAGETQYF | - | TRBV7-2 | - | TRBJ2-3
TGTGCCAGTAGTCCGAGTAGCGGGGTCGCCTACGAGCAGTACTTC | CASSPSSGVAYEQYF | - | TRBV19 | TRBD2 | TRBJ2-7
TGTGCCAGCAGTGAGGGGCAGGGCTCCTACAATGAGCAGTTCTTC | CASSEGQGSYNEQFF | - | TRBV6-1 | - | TRBJ2-1
TGTGCCAGCAGCGAGGACAGGGGGGAAAAACTGTTTTTT | CASSEDRGEKLFF | - | TRBV2 | TRBD1 | TRBJ1-4
TGTGCCAGCTCAACTCAGGGAACTAGCGGGAGAATCTCCTACAATGAGCAGTTCTTC | CASSTQGTSGRISYNEQFF | - | TRBV18 | TRBD2 | TRBJ2-1
TGCAGCGTTCGAGGGATGACTGAAGCTTTCTTT | CSVRGMTEAFF | - | TRBV29-1 | - | TRBJ1-1
TGTGCCAGCAGGCCCGACAGCTACGGCTACACCTTC | CASRPDSYGYTF | - | TRBV6-6 | - | TRBJ1-2
TGTGCCAGCATGCCGGGTGTCGGCTATGGCTACACCTTC | CASMPGVGYGYTF | - | TRBV7-3 | - | TRBJ1-2
TGCAGCGCAATTGGTCGGGGAGGAGGGACTGAAGCTTTCTTT | CSAIGRGGGTEAFF | - | TRBV29-1 | - | TRBJ1-1
TGCGCCAGCAGTCTTTCGAGAATAAGCACGGGATTAGGCTACACCTTC | CASSLSRISTGLGYTF | once | TRBV23-1 | - | TRBJ1-2
TGTGCCAGCAGGTCCGGCGGGGGGGCGGGAGAGACCCAGTACTTC | CASRSGGGAGETQYF | - | TRBV6-5 | TRBD2 | TRBJ2-5
TGTGCCAGCAGTGATACTCGAATGGAGACCCAGTACTTC | CASSDTRMETQYF | - | TRBV2 | - | TRBJ2-5